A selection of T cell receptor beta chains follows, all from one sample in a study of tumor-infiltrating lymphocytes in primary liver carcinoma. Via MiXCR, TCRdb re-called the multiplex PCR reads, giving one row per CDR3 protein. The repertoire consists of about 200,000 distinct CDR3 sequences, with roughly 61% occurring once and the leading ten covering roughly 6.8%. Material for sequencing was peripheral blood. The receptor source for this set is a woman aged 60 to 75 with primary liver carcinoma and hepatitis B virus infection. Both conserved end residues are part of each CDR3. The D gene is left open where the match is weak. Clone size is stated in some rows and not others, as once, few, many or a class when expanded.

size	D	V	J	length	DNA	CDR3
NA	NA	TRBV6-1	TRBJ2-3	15	TGTGCCAGAAGTACCGGGCCTGGGGCAACAGATACGCAGTATTTT	CARSTGPGATDTQYF
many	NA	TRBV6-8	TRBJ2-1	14	TGTGCCAGCAGTTACAGGGACCCCGGGAATGAGCAGTTCTTC	CASSYRDPGNEQFF
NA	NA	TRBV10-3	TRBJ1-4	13	TGTGCCACCCGGAGACAGTCAAATGAAAAGCTGTTTTTT	CATRRQSNEKLFF
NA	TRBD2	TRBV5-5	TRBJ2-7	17	TGTGCCAGCAGCTTGGCCTCCTGGACTAACGGGGGGTACGAGCAGTACTTC	CASSLASWTNGGYEQYF
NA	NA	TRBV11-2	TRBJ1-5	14	TGTGTCAGCAGCCTCACTGGGGATGGTCAGCCCCAGCATTTT	CVSSLTGDGQPQHF
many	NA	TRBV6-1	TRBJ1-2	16	TGTGCCAGCGTGACCAAGGTTTGGGTAGCTAACTATGGCTACACCTTC	CASVTKVWVANYGYTF
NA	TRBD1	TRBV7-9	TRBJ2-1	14	TGTGCCAGCAATCGGGGACAGGGGAGGAATGGGCAGTTCTTC	CASNRGQGRNGQFF
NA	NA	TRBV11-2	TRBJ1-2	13	TGTGCCAGCAGCTCAGGGTCCTCCTATGGCTACGCCTTC	CASSSGSSYGYAF
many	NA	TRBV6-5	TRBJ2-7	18	TGTGCCAGCAGTTACTCGATGCCGTCCCTAAGCGGATCCTACGAGCAGTACTTC	CASSYSMPSLSGSYEQYF
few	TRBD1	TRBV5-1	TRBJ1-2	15	TGCGCCAGCAGCTTGGGGGGACAGGGAAACTATGGCTACACCTTC	CASSLGGQGNYGYTF
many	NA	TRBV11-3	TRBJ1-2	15	TGTGCCAGCAGCCCAAAAGAGAATCCTAACTATGGCTACACCTTC	CASSPKENPNYGYTF
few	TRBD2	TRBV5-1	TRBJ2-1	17	TGCGCCAGCAGCTTGGTGCTTCGCGGGAGGTACAATGATGAGCAGTTCTTC	CASSLVLRGRYNDEQFF
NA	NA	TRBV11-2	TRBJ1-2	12	TGTGTCAGCAGCCCGGGGACGTATGGCAACACCTTC	CVSSPGTYGNTF
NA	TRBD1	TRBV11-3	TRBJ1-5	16	TGTGCCAGCAGCCGATGGGACAGCCGCACCACAGTTACGCAGCATTTT	CASSRWDSRTTVTQHF
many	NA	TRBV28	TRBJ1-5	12	TGTGCCAGCAGTTTGTGGGGTCAGCCCCAGCATTTT	CASSLWGQPQHF
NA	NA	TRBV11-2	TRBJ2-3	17	TGTACCAGCAGCCCAACCACCGGGACCTATAACACAGATATGCAGTATTTT	CTSSPTTGTYNTDMQYF
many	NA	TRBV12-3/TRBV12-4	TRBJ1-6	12	TGTGCCAGCAGCCGGGTCCCCTCACCCCTCCACTTT	CASSRVPSPLHF
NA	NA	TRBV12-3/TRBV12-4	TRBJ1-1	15	TGTGCCAGCAATATCCGGGGCAGTCTCTTAAGGGAAGCTTTCTTT	CASNIRGSLLREAFF
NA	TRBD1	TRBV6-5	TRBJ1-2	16	TGTGCCAGCGGAACGACGCCCACAGGGGCGGTATATGGCTACACCTTC	CASGTTPTGAVYGYTF
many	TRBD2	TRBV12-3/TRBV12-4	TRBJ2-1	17	TGTGCCAGCAGTTTAGGTGGGGCTAGCGGGTTATACAATGAGCAGTTCTTC	CASSLGGASGLYNEQFF
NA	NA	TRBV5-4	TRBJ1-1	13	TGTGCCAGCAGCTTTGCCAGGGACACTGAAGCTTTCTTT	CASSFARDTEAFF
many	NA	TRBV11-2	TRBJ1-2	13	TGTGCCAGCAGCTCAGGGGAGGACTATGGCTACACCTTC	CASSSGEDYGYTF
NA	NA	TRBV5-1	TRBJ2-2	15	TGCGCCAGCAGCTTAAGCAAGGGTGGAACCGGGGAGCTGTTTTTT	CASSLSKGGTGELFF
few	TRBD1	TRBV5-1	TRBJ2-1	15	TGCGCCAGCAGCCCGGGACAGGGGTTCCCCAATGAGCAGTTCTTC	CASSPGQGFPNEQFF
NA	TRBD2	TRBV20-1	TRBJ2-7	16	TGCAGTGCCAAGGGACTAGCGGGAAGGTCCTCCTACGAGCAGTACTTC	CSAKGLAGRSSYEQYF
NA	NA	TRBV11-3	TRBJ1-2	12	TGTGCCAGTAGCTTAGGGGGTGATGACTACACCTTC	CASSLGGDDYTF
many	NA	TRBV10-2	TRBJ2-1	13	TGCGCCAGCAGTTTTACCAACTACAATGAGCAGTTCTTC	CASSFTNYNEQFF
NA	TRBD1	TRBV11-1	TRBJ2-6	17	TGTACCAGCGGCCCCCCGACAGGGAGTTCTGGGGCCAACCTCCTGACTTTC	CTSGPPTGSSGANLLTF
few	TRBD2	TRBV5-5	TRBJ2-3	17	TGTGCCAGCAGCCCCGCCGGGACTAGCGCCAGCACAGATACGCAGTATTTT	CASSPAGTSASTDTQYF
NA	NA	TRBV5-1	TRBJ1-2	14	TGCGCCAACAGCCCAGTGGGGACTAACTATGGCTACACCTTC	CANSPVGTNYGYTF
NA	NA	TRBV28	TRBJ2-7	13	TGTGCCAGCAAGACAGGATTGTCTTACGAGCAGTACTTC	CASKTGLSYEQYF
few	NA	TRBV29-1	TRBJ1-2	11	TGCAGCATTGACAGGAACTATGGCTACACCTTC	CSIDRNYGYTF
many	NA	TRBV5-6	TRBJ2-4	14	TGTGCCAGCATCCGATGGGGCAGTGGGTACATTCAGTACTTC	CASIRWGSGYIQYF
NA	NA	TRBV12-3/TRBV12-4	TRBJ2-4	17	TGTGCTAGTGGTTTGGTATTTGGGGGCTCGGCCAAAAACATTCAGTACTTC	CASGLVFGGSAKNIQYF
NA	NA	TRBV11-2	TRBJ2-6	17	TGTGCCAGCAGCCCACGGAGACAGACCTCCGGGACCAACGTCCTGACTTTC	CASSPRRQTSGTNVLTF
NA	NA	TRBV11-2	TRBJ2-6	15	TGTGCCAGCAGCGCTACGAGCTCTGGGGCCAACGACCTGACTTTC	CASSATSSGANDLTF
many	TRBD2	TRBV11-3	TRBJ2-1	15	TGTGCCAGCAGCCACGGACTAGAGGGAAACAATGAGCAGTTCTTC	CASSHGLEGNNEQFF
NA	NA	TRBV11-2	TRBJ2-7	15	TGTGCCAGCAGCTTAGGGTTTATCGGGTTCTACGAGCAGTATTTC	CASSLGFIGFYEQYF
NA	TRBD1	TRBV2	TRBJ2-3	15	TGTGCCAGCAGTGAGGGGACAGGGCGGACAGATACACAGTATTTT	CASSEGTGRTDTQYF
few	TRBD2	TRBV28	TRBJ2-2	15	TGTGCCAGCACCCCGCGACTAGCGGTTACCGGGGAGCTGTTTTTT	CASTPRLAVTGELFF
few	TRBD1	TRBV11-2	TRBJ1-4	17	TGTGCCAGCAGCTATTTTGACAGGGGCGGCGGAAATGAAAAACTGTTTTTT	CASSYFDRGGGNEKLFF
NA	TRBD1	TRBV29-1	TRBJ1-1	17	TGCAGCGTTGAGGATAAGGTGGACAGGGGCACGAACCCTGAAGCTTTCTTT	CSVEDKVDRGTNPEAFF
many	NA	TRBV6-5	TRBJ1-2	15	TGTGCCAGCAGTTACTCGCAGGGGTCTAACTATGGCTACACCTTC	CASSYSQGSNYGYTF
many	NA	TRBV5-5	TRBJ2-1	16	TGTGCCAGCAGCTTGGATACCCAACACAACTACAATGAGCAGTTCTTC	CASSLDTQHNYNEQFF
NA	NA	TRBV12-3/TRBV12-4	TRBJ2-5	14	TGTGCTAGCAGTCCGTGTACAGTCCAAGAGACCCAGTACTTC	CASSPCTVQETQYF
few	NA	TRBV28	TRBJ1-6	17	TGTGCCAGCAGCCCCACGTTAGGGCGGGCATATAATTCACCCCTCCACTTT	CASSPTLGRAYNSPLHF
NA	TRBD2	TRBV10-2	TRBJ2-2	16	TGCGCCAGCAGTGGGGGTTCCAGCGGGAGATCCGGGGAGCTGTTTTTT	CASSGGSSGRSGELFF
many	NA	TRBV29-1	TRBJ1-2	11	TGCAGCGGGGGGGGCGACTATGGCTACACCTTC	CSGGGDYGYTF
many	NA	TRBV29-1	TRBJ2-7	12	TGCAGCGTTGTAGGGGCCGCCTACGAGCAGTACTTC	CSVVGAAYEQYF
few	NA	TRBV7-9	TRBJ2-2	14	TGTGCCAGCAGCTCGGACATAAACACCGGGGAGCTGTTTTTT	CASSSDINTGELFF
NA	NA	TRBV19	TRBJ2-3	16	TGTGCCAGTAGTCCTGGTCGACAGTCGGGCACAGATACGCAGTATTTT	CASSPGRQSGTDTQYF
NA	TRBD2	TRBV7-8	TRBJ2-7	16	TGTGCCAGCAGCCCAGCCGGACTAGTGAGGATCTACGAGCAGTACTTC	CASSPAGLVRIYEQYF
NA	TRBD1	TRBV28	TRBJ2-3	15	TGTGCCAGCAGTTCACAGGGGATCAGAGGAGATACGCAGTATTTT	CASSSQGIRGDTQYF
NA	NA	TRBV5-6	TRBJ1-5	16	TGTGCCAGCAGCTTGGGGGACAAGGGAAGGGCTCAGCCCCAGCATTTT	CASSLGDKGRAQPQHF
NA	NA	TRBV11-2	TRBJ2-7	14	TGTACCAGCAGCTCCTGGACAGCGGACTACGGGCAGTACTTC	CTSSSWTADYGQYF
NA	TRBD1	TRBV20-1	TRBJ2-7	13	TGCAGTGCTAGCGGGGACAGGAGAATCGAGCAGTACTTC	CSASGDRRIEQYF
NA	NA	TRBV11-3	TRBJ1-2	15	TGTGCCAGTAGCTTAGTACTCGGCAGGGCCGATGTCTACACCTTC	CASSLVLGRADVYTF
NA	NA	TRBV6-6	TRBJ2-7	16	TGTGCCAGCAGTCATTCCCCGGGACGCAGCTCCTACGAGCAGTACTTC	CASSHSPGRSSYEQYF
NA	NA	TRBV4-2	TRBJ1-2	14	TGTGCCAGCAGCCAAGAATGGACATATGATGGCTACACCTTC	CASSQEWTYDGYTF